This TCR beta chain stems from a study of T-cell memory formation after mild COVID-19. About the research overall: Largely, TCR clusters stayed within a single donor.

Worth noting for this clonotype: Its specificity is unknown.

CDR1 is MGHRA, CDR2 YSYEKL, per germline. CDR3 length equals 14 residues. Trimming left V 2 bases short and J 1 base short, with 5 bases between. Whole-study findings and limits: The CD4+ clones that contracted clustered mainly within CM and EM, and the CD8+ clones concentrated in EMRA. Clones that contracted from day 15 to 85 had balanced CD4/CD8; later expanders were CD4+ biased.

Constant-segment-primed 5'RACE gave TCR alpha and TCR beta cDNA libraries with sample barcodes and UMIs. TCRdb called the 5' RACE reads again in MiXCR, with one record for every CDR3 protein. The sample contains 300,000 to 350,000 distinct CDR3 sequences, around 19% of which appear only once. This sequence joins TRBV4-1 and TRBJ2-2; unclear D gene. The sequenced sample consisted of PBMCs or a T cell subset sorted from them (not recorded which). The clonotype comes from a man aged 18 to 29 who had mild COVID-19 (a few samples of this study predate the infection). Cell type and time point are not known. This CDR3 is CASSQWMNTGELFF. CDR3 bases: TGCGCCAGCAGCCAATGGATGAACACCGGGGAGCTGTTTTTT.